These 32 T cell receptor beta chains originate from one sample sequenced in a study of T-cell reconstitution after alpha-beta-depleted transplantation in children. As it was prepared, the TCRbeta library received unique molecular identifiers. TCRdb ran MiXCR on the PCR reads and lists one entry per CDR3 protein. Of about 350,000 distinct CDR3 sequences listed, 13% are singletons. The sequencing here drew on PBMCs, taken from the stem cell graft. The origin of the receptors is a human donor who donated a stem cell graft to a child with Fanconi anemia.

The CDR3 region is CASSQTGAEAFF. The DNA for the CDR3 is TGCGCCAGCAGCCAAACAGGGGCCGAAGCTTTCTTT. The V gene is TRBV5-1, the J gene TRBJ1-1, with 7 bases lining up with TRBD1. The CDR3 runs 12 residues. Looked up from germline, CDR1 is SGHRS and CDR2 is YFSETQ. Losses at the gene ends were 4 bases for V and 8 bases for J; bases not matched to a gene: 5.

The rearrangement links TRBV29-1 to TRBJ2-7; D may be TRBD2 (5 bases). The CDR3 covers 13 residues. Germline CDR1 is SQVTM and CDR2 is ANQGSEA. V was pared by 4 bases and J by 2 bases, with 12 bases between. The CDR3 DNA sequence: TGCAGCGTTGGGGGAGAGAATACCTACGAGCAGTACTTC. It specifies CSVGGENTYEQYF.

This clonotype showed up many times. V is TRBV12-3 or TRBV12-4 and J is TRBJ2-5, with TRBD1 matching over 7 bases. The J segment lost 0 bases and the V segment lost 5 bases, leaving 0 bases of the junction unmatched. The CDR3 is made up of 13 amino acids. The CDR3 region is CASSTGDQETQYF. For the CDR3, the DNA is TGTGCCAGCAGTACAGGGGACCAAGAGACCCAGTACTTC.

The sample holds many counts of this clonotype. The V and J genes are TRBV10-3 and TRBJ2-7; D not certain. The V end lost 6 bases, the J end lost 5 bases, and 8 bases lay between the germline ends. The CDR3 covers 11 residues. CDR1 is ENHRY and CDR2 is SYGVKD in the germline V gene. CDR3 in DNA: TGTGCCATCAGATCGTGGGACGAGCAGTACTTC. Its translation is CAIRSWDEQYF.

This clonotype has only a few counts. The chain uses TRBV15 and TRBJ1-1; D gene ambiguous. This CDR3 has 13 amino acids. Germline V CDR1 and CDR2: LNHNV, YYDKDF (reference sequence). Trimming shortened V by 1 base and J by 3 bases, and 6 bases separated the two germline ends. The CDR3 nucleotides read TGTGCCACCAGCAGAGGAGGGTACACTGAAGCTTTCTTT. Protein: CATSRGGYTEAFF.

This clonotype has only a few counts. The DNA for the CDR3 is TGTGCCAGCAGCTTGGGTCGCGTTCGGACGGGGATCGGTGAGCAGTACTTC. This codes for CASSLGRVRTGIGEQYF. V is TRBV7-9 and J is TRBJ2-7, with D maybe TRBD2 (5 bases). V shed 3 bases and J shed 7 bases, with 25 bases lying between them. This CDR3 is 17 amino acids long. Germline V gene data show CDR1 as SEHNR and CDR2 as FQNEAQ (reference sequence).

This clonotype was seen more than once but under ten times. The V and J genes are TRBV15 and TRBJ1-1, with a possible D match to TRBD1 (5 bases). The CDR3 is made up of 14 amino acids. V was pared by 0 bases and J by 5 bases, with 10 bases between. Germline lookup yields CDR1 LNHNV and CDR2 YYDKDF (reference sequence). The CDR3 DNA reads TGTGCCACCAGCAGAGATTATTGGGGGACTGAAGCTTTCTTT. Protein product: CATSRDYWGTEAFF.

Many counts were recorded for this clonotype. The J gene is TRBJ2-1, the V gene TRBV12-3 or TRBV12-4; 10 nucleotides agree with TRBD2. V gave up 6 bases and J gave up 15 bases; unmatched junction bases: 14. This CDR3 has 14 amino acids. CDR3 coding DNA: TGTGCCAGCAGACCGGGACTAGCGAACTACAGACTGTTCTTC. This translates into CASRPGLANYRLFF.

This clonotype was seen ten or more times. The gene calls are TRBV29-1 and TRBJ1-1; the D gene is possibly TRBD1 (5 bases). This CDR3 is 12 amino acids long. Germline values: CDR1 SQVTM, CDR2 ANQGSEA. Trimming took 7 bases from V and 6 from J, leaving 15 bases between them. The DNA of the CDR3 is TGCAGCGACACCGGGGGACGGGCTGAAGCTTTCTTT. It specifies CSDTGGRAEAFF.

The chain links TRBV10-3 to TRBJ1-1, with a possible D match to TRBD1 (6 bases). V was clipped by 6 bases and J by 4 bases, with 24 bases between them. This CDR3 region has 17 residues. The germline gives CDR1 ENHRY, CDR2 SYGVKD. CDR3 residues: CAIRRGARGESGTEAFF. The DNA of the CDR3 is TGTGCCATCAGGAGAGGGGCAAGGGGGGAGTCCGGCACTGAAGCTTTCTTT.

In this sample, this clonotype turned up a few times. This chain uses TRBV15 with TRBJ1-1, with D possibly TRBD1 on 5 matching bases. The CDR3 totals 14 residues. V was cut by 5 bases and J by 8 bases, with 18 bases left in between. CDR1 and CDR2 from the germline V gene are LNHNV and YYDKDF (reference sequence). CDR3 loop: CATSLAFGAAEAFF. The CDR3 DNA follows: TGTGCCACCAGCCTCGCCTTCGGGGCGGCCGAAGCTTTCTTT.

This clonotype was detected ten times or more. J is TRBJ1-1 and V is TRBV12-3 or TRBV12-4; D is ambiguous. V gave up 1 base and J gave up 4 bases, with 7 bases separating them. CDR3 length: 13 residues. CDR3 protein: CASSLGTLTEAFF. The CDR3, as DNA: TGTGCCAGCAGTTTAGGGACGCTCACTGAAGCTTTCTTT.

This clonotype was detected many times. CDR3 region: CASSLGASGTGELFF. The CDR3 DNA follows: TGCGCCAGCAGCTTGGGTGCTTCCGGCACCGGGGAGCTGTTTTTT. The rearrangement links TRBV5-1 to TRBJ2-2, with D hard to call. The CDR3 is made up of 15 amino acids. Germline CDR1 and CDR2: SGHRS and YFSETQ. Trimming removed 0 bases at V and 4 bases at J, with 10 bases between.

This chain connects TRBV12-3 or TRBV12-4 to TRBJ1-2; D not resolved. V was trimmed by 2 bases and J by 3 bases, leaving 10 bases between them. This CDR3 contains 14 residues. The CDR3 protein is CASSLYLRDYGYTF. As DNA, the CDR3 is TGTGCCAGCAGTTTATACCTTAGAGACTATGGCTACACCTTC.

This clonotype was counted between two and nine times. The chain's CDR3 is CASSFKSRVQGGTSSGANVLTF. CDR3 DNA sequence: TGTGCCAGCAGCTTTAAATCTCGTGTTCAGGGAGGCACGAGCTCTGGGGCCAACGTCCTGACTTTC. The J gene is TRBJ2-6, the V gene TRBV11-2, with D possibly being TRBD2 (6 bases). The V gene lost 3 bases and the J gene lost 0 bases, with 27 bases spanning the gap. The CDR3 spans 22 residues. CDR1 and CDR2 from the germline V gene are SGHAT and FQNNGV.

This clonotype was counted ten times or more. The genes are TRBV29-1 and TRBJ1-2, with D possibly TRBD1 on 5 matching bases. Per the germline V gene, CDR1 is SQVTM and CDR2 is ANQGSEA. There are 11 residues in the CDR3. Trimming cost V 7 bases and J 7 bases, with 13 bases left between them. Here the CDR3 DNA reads TGCAGCGCCTCAGGGAGGGGTGGCTACACCTTC. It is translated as CSASGRGGYTF. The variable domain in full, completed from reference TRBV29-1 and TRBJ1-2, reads SAVISQKPSRDICQRGTSLTIQCQVDSQVTMMFWYRQQPGQSLTLIATANQGSEATYESGFVIDKFPISRPNLTFSTLTVSNMSPEDSSIYLCSASGRGGYTFGSGTRLTVV.

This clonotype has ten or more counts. CDR3 sequence reads: CSADRGATNEQFF. CDR3 in DNA: TGCAGTGCAGACAGGGGGGCGACGAATGAGCAGTTCTTC. The genes are TRBV20-1 and TRBJ2-1, with TRBD1 identical over 9 bases. There are 13 residues in the CDR3. Germline CDR1 reads DFQATT; CDR2 reads SNEGSKA (reference sequence). V was pared by 6 bases and J by 7 bases, with 7 bases of the junction left unmatched.

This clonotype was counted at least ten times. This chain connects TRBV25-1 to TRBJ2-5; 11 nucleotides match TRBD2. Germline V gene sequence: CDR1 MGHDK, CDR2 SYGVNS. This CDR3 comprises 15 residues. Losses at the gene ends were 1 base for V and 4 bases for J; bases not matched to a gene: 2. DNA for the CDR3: TGTGCCAGCAGTGAATGGGGGACTAGCGGAGAGACCCAGTACTTC. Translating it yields CASSEWGTSGETQYF.

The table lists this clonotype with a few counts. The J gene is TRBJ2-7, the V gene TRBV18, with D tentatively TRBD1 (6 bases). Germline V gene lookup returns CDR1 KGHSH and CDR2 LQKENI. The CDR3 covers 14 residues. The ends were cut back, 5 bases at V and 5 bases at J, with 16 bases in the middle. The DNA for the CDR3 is TGTGCCAGCTCAACAACCCCAGGGGCCCACGAGCAGTACTTC. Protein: CASSTTPGAHEQYF.

CDR3 sequence: CASSYSSLRSGLSYEQYF. As DNA, the CDR3 is TGTGCCAGCAGTTACTCTTCGTTGCGGTCAGGGCTATCCTACGAGCAGTACTTC. The V and J genes are TRBV6-5 and TRBJ2-7, with D perhaps TRBD1 (5 bases). The CDR3 totals 18 residues. Per the germline V gene, CDR1 is MNHEY and CDR2 is SVGAGI. With 0 bases removed from V and 1 base from J, the gap between germline ends came to 19 bases.

In nucleotides, the CDR3 is TGTGCCTGGGAAGGTGTATCCTACAATGAGCAGTTCTTC. Translation gives CAWEGVSYNEQFF. This chain connects TRBV30 to TRBJ2-1; D gene uncertain. This CDR3 has 13 residues. Germline CDR1 GTSNPN, CDR2 SVGIG (reference sequence). V lost 5 bases and J lost 1, with 9 bases in between.

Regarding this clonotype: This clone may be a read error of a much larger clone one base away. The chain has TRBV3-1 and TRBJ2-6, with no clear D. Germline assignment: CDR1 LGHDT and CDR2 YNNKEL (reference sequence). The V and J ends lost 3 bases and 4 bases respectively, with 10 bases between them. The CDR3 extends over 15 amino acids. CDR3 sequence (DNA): TGTGCCAGCAGCCAGCAGATCCCCGGGGCCAACGTCCTGACTTTC. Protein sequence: CASSQQIPGANVLTF.

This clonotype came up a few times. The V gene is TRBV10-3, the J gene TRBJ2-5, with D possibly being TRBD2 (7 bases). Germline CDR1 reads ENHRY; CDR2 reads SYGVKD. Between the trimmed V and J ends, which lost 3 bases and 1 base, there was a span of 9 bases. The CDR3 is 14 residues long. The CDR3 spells CAISEGGAQETQYF. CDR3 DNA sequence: TGTGCCATCAGTGAAGGGGGGGCCCAAGAGACCCAGTACTTC.

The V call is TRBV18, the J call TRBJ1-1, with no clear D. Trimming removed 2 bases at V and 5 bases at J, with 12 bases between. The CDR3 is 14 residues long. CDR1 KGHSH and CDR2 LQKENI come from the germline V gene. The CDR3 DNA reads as TGTGCCAGCTCACCATGGAGGGATGGAACTGAAGCTTTCTTT. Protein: CASSPWRDGTEAFF.

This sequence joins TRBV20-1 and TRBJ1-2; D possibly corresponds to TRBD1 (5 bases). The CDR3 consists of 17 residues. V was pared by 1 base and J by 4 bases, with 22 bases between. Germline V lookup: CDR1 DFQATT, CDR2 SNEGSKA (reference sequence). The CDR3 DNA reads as TGCAGTGCTAGAGTGGTGGGTGCGGGGGAAGGTGGCTATGGCTACACCTTC. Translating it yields CSARVVGAGEGGYGYTF.

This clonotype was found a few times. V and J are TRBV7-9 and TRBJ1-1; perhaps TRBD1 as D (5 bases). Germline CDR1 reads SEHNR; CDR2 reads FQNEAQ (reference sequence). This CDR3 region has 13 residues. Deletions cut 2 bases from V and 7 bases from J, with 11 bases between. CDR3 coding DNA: TGTGCCAGCAGCTTATCGGGGGGGGATGAAGCTTTCTTT. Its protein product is CASSLSGGDEAFF.

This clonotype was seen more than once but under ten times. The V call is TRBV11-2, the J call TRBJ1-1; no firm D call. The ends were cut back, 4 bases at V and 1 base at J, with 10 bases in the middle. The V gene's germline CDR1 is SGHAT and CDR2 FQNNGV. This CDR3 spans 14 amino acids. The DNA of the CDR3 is TGTGCCAGCAGCTGGGCACAGAGGAACACTGAAGCTTTCTTT. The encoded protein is CASSWAQRNTEAFF.

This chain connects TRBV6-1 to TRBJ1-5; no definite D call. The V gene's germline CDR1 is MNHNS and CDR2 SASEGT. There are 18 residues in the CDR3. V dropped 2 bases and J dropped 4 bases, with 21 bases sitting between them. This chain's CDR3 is CASSERVGRTFSNQPQHF. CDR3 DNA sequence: TGTGCCAGCAGTGAAAGGGTCGGGAGAACCTTTTCTAATCAGCCCCAGCATTTT.

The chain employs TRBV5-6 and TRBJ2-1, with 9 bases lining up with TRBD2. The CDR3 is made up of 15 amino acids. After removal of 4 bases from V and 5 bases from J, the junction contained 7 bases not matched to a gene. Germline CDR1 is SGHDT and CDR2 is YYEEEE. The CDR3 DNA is TGTGCCAGCAGCGAGGTCCAGCGGGGGGACAATGAGCAGTTCTTC. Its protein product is CASSEVQRGDNEQFF.

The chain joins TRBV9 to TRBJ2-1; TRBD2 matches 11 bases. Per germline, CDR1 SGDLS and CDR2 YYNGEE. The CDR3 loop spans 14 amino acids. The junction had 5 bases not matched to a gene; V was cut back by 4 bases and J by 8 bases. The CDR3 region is CASSIGTSGYEQFF. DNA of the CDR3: TGTGCCAGCAGCATCGGGACTAGCGGTTATGAGCAGTTCTTC.

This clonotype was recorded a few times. CDR3 coding DNA: TGCGCCAGCAGCTTGGGTATTTCCAGGTCTAGCACAGATACGCAGTATTTT. Translated, it gives CASSLGISRSSTDTQYF. The chain employs TRBV5-1 and TRBJ2-3; no firm D call. CDR3 size: 17 residues. Germline V gives CDR1 SGHRS, CDR2 YFSETQ. The V and J ends lost 0 bases and 0 bases respectively, with 14 bases between them. Drawing the rest from reference TRBV5-1 and TRBJ2-3, the complete variable domain is KAGVTQTPRYLIKTRGQQVTLSCSPISGHRSVSWYQQTPGQGLQFLFEYFSETQRNKGNFPGRFSGRQFSNSRSEMNVSTLELGDSALYLCASSLGISRSSTDTQYFGPGTRLTVL.

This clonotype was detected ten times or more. In DNA form, the CDR3 reads TGTGCCAGCAGTTTTCCTGGGTACTCCTACAATGAGCAGTTCTTC. Translation gives CASSFPGYSYNEQFF. The chain couples TRBV12-3 or TRBV12-4 to TRBJ2-1; D remains unclear. Trimming stripped 3 bases from V and 0 bases from J, with 9 bases between. CDR3 length: 15 residues.